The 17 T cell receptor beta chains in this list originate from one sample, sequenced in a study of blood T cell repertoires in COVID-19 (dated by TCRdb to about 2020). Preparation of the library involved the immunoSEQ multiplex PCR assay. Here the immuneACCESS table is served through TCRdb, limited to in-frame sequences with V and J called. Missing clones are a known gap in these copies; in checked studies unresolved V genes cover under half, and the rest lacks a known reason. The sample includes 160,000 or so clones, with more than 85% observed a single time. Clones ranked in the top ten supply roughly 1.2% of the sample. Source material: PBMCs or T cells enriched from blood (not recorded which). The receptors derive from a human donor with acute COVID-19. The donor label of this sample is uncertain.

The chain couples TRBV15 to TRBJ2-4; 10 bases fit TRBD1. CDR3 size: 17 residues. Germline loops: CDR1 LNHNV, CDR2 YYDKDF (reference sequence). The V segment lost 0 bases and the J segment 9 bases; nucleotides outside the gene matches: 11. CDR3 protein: CATSRDHYRTGGLIQYF. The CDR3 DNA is TGTGCCACCAGCAGAGACCACTACCGGACAGGGGGGCTCATTCAGTACTTC.

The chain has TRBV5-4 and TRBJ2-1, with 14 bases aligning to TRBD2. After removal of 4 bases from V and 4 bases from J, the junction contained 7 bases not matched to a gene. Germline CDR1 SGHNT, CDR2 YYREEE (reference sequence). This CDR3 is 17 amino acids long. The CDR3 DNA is TGTGCCAGCAGCACTAGACTAGCGGGGGGGAGATACAATGAGCAGTTCTTC. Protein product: CASSTRLAGGRYNEQFF.

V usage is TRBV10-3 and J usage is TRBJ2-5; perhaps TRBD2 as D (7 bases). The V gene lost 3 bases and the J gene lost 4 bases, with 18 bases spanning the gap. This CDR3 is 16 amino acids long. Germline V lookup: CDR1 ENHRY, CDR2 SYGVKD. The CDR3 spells CAISERGGPEGETQYF. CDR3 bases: TGTGCCATCAGTGAAAGGGGGGGGCCGGAGGGAGAGACCCAGTACTTC.

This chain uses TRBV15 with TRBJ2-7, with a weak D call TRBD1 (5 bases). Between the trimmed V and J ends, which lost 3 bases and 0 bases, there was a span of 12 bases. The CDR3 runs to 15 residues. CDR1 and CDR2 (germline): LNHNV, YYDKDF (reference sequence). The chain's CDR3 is CATSRGRVSSYEQYF. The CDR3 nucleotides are TGTGCCACCAGCAGGGGGCGCGTATCCTCCTACGAGCAGTACTTC.

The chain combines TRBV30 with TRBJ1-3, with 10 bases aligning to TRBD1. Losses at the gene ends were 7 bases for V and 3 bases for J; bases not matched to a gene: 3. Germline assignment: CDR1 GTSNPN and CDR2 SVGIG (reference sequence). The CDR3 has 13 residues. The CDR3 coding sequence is TGTGCCTCCGACAGGGGGCTTGGAAACACCATATATTTT. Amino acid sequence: CASDRGLGNTIYF.

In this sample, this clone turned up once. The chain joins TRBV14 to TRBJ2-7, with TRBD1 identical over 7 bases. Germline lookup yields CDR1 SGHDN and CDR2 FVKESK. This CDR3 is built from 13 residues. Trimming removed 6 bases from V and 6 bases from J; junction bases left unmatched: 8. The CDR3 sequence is CASRPTGEREQYF. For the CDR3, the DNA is TGTGCCAGCAGGCCAACAGGGGAGCGCGAGCAGTACTTC.

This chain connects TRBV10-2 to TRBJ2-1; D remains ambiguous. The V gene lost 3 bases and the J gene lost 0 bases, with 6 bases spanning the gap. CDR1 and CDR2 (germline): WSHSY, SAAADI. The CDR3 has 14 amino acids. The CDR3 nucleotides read TGCGCCAGCAGTGAAGCCTCCTCCTACAATGAGCAGTTCTTC. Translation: CASSEASSYNEQFF.

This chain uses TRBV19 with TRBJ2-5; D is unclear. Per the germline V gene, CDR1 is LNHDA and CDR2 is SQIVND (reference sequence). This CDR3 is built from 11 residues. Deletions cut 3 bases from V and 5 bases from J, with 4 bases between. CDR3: CASSIYETQYF. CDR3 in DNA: TGTGCCAGTAGTATCTATGAGACCCAGTACTTC. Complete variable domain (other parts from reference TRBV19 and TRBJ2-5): DGGITQSPKYLFRKEGQNVTLSCEQNLNHDAMYWYRQDPGQGLRLIYYSQIVNDFQKGDIAEGYSVSREKKESFPLTVTSAQKNPTAFYLCASSIYETQYFGPGTRLLVL.

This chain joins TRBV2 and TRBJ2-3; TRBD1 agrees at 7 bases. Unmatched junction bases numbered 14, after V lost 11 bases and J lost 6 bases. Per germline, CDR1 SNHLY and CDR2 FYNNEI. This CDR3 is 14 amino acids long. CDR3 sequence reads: CAGQGQLKSDTQYF. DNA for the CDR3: TGTGCCGGCCAGGGACAGCTAAAGTCGGATACGCAGTATTTT.

CDR3 DNA: TGTGCCAGCAGTCAGGGGGCCAGCGAGCAGTACTTC. Translated: CASSQGASEQYF. This chain links TRBV7-9 with TRBJ2-7, with 8 bases fitting TRBD1. This CDR3 has 12 amino acids. Germline V lookup: CDR1 SEHNR, CDR2 FQNEAQ (reference sequence). V shed 6 bases, J shed 6 bases, and the junction held 4 bases outside the gene matches.

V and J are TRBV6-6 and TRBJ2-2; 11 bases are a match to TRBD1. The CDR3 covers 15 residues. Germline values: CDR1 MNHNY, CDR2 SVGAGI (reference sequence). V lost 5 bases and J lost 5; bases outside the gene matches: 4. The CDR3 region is CASSTGTGGTGELFF. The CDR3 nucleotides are TGTGCCAGCAGTACAGGGACAGGGGGGACCGGGGAGCTGTTTTTT.

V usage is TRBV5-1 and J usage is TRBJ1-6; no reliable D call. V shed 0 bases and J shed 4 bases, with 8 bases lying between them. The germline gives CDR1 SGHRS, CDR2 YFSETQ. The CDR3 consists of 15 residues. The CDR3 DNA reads TGCGCCAGCAGCTTGGGGACTGATTATAATTCACCCCTCCACTTT. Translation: CASSLGTDYNSPLHF.

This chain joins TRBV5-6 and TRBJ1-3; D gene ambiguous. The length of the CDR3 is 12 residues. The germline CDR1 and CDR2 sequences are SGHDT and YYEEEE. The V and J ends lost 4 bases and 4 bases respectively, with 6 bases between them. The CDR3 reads CASSRGGNTIYF. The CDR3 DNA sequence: TGTGCCAGCAGCCGGGGAGGAAACACCATATATTTT.

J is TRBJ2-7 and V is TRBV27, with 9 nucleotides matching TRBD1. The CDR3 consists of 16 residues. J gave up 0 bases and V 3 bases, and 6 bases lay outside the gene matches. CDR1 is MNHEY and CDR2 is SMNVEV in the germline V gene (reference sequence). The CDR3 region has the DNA TGTGCCAGCAGTTTGGGGACAGGGAAGGTCTCCTACGAGCAGTACTTC. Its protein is CASSLGTGKVSYEQYF.

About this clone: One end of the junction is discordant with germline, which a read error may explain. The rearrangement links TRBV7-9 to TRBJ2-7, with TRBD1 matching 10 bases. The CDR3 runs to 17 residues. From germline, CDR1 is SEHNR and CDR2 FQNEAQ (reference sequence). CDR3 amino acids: CASSLGTGVSLSYEQYF. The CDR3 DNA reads TGTGCCAGCAGTTTAGGGACAGGGGTTTCCCTCTCCTACGAGCAGTACTTC.

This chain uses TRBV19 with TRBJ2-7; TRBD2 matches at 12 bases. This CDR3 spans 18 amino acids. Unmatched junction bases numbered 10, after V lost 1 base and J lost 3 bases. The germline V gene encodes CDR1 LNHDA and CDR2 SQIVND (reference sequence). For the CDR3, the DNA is TGTGCCAGTAGTATAGTTCGACCCGGACTAGCGGGGATCTACGAGCAGTACTTC. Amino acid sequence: CASSIVRPGLAGIYEQYF.

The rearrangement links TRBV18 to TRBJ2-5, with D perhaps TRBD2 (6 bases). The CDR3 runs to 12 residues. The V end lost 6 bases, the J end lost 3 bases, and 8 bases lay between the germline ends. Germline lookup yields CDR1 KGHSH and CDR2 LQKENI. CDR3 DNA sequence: TGTGCCAGCTCTACGGGGGAAGAGACCCAGTACTTC. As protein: CASSTGEETQYF.